The 11 T cell receptor beta chains below come from one sample, sequenced in a study of T cell responses to AZD1222 COVID-19 vaccine. Assay: immunoSEQ multiplex PCR; the TCRdb copy retains only in-frame clones and omits some. The table has about 94,000 clones, 90% seen once. This specimen consisted of peripheral blood, obtained on day 0 of AZD1222 vaccination. These receptors originate from an adult in good health.

V and J are TRBV7-3 and TRBJ1-1, with unresolved D. CDR1 is SGHTA, CDR2 FQGTGA, per germline. Trimming left V 0 bases short and J 5 bases short, with 7 bases between. The CDR3 has 13 amino acids. The CDR3 loop is CASSLTVGTEAFF. The DNA for the CDR3 is TGTGCCAGCAGCTTAACTGTGGGGACTGAAGCTTTCTTT. Supplemented by reference TRBV7-3 and TRBJ1-1, the full variable domain reads GAGVSQTPSNKVTEKGKYVELRCDPISGHTALYWYRQSLGQGPEFLIYFQGTGAADDSGLPNDRFFAVRPEGSVSTLKIQRTERGDSAVYLCASSLTVGTEAFFGQGTRLTVV.

The chain carries TRBV6-2 or TRBV6-3 and TRBJ2-6, with TRBD1 identical over 7 bases. Germline values: CDR1 MNHEY, CDR2 SVGEGT. The CDR3 consists of 18 residues. V trimming: 0 bases; J trimming: 2 bases; junction bases outside the gene matches: 7. DNA of the CDR3: TGTGCCAGCAGTTACTCGATACAGGGGCTAACTGGGGCCAACGTCCTGACTTTC. Translating gives CASSYSIQGLTGANVLTF.

This clone was detected once. The chain is built from TRBV7-3 and TRBJ1-5, with 7 nucleotides matching TRBD1. Losses at the gene ends were 1 base for V and 6 bases for J; bases not matched to a gene: 15. Germline V gene lookup returns CDR1 SGHTA and CDR2 FQGTGA. CDR3 length equals 18 residues. DNA for the CDR3: TGTGCCAGCAGCTTAAGGGGCCCGAAGGGGGCGCTTGGTCAGCCCCAGCATTTT. Its translation is CASSLRGPKGALGQPQHF.

This clone was detected once. The V and J genes are TRBV5-1 and TRBJ1-2; D unresolved. The CDR3 sequence is 14 residues long. The germline V gene encodes CDR1 SGHRS and CDR2 YFSETQ. V was pared by 0 bases and J by 2 bases, with 8 bases between. DNA of the CDR3: TGCGCCAGCAGCTTGGGGCTGGGAAACTATGGCTACACCTTC. This encodes CASSLGLGNYGYTF.

The chain recombines TRBV7-2 with TRBJ2-5; D may match TRBD1 or TRBD2 (7 bases each). Trimming stripped 4 bases from V and 2 bases from J, with 14 bases between. Germline loops: CDR1 SGHTA, CDR2 FQGNSA. The CDR3 sequence is 15 residues long. The CDR3 here is CASSSARGGQETQYF. For the CDR3, the DNA is TGTGCCAGCAGCTCAGCCAGGGGGGGACAAGAGACCCAGTACTTC.

V gene TRBV13 combines with J gene TRBJ1-2, with TRBD1 identical over 8 bases. J was trimmed by 4 bases and V by 6 bases; bases with no gene match: 4. The CDR3 length is 13 residues. Germline V CDR1 and CDR2: PRHDT, FYEKMQ (reference sequence). The DNA for the CDR3 is TGTGCCAGCAGAGGACAGGGAAGCTATGGCTACACCTTC. Residues: CASRGQGSYGYTF.

In DNA, the CDR3 is TGTGCCAGCAGCTTTGGAAACAATGAGCAGTTCTTC. It codes for CASSFGNNEQFF. The chain carries TRBV7-9 and TRBJ2-1; D remains ambiguous. Trimming took off 3 bases at V and 5 bases at J, with 5 bases between the two ends. Germline assignment: CDR1 SEHNR and CDR2 FQNEAQ (reference sequence). The CDR3 is 12 residues long.

The V gene is TRBV7-9, the J gene TRBJ2-1, with D perhaps assigned TRBD1 or TRBD2 (6 bases each). Trimming removed 8 bases at V and 7 bases at J, with 9 bases between. This CDR3 comprises 11 residues. CDR1 and CDR2 from the germline V gene are SEHNR and FQNEAQ (reference sequence). Here the CDR3 DNA reads TGTGCCAGCGGGGGGCAGAATGAGCAGTTCTTC. Encoded protein: CASGGQNEQFF.

The V and J genes are TRBV29-1 and TRBJ2-1; 8 nucleotides match TRBD1. The CDR3 has 14 residues. Germline CDR1 SQVTM, CDR2 ANQGSEA. V trimming: 4 bases; J trimming: 7 bases; junction bases outside the gene matches: 9. CDR3 sequence (DNA): TGCAGCGTTGTGGGCAGGGGGCGGTTAAATGAGCAGTTCTTC. Encoded protein: CSVVGRGRLNEQFF.

The chain couples TRBV6-4 to TRBJ2-6, with TRBD2 as a possible D gene (7 bases). The CDR3 has 16 amino acids. V lost 0 bases and J 2 bases, leaving 8 bases between the germline ends. In germline, CDR1 is MRHNA, CDR2 SNTAGT. The CDR3 loop reads CASSDSGGAGANVLTF. CDR3 bases: TGTGCCAGCAGTGACTCAGGGGGGGCTGGGGCCAACGTCCTGACTTTC.

The rearrangement links TRBV7-3 to TRBJ2-7; D may be TRBD1 (5 bases). CDR3 length: 13 residues. CDR1 and CDR2 from the germline V gene are SGHTA and FQGTGA. V was trimmed by 1 base and J by 3 bases, leaving 7 bases between them. CDR3 amino acids: CASSLSQGYEQYF. The DNA for the CDR3 is TGTGCCAGCAGCTTAAGCCAGGGCTACGAGCAGTACTTC. Filled out from reference TRBV7-3 and TRBJ2-7, the complete variable domain reads GAGVSQTPSNKVTEKGKYVELRCDPISGHTALYWYRQSLGQGPEFLIYFQGTGAADDSGLPNDRFFAVRPEGSVSTLKIQRTERGDSAVYLCASSLSQGYEQYFGPGTRLTVT.